The 27 T cell receptor beta chains below were found in one sample sequenced in a study of identical twins. TCRdb recomputed calls from the 5' RACE reads with MiXCR, one row per CDR3 protein. The table lists about 470,000 distinct CDR3 sequences, 20% to 25% of them singletons. These sequences were also reported in another study, on T cells expressing NK-cell markers.

The sample consisted of CD4+ T cells sorted from blood. These receptors were taken from a woman between 18 and 30 years old in good health.

The genes are TRBV4-2 and TRBJ2-5; 7 bases are shared with TRBD1. Trimming at V came to 1 base and at J to 4 bases, leaving 3 bases not matched to a gene. CDR3 length equals 14 residues. CDR1 and CDR2 from the germline V gene are LGHNA and YNFKEQ. CDR3: CASSQADRAETQYF. CDR3 DNA: TGTGCCAGCAGCCAAGCAGACAGGGCAGAGACCCAGTACTTC.

This clonotype was counted between two and nine times. In DNA, the CDR3 is TGTGCCAGCAGTCAACTAGCGGGAGTCAATGAGCAGTTCTTC. Protein sequence: CASSQLAGVNEQFF. The chain employs TRBV12-3 or TRBV12-4 and TRBJ2-1, with TRBD2 identical over 11 bases. This CDR3 contains 14 residues. Trimming removed 5 bases from V and 6 bases from J; junction bases left unmatched: 3.

At least ten counts were recorded for this clonotype. This chain uses TRBV20-1 with TRBJ1-1; D is unresolved. V lost 0 bases to trimming and J lost 8 bases, with 13 bases between them. The germline CDR1 and CDR2 sequences are DFQATT and SNEGSKA (reference sequence). CDR3 length equals 13 residues. The CDR3 DNA is TGCAGTGCTAGAGATTTGTGGCACGGCGAAGCTTTCTTT. Translation gives CSARDLWHGEAFF.

This clonotype was seen ten or more times. The chain links TRBV6-2 or TRBV6-3 to TRBJ2-1; D gene uncertain. Germline values: CDR1 MNHEY, CDR2 SVGEGT. Trimming shortened V by 2 bases and J by 0 bases, and 17 bases separated the two germline ends. CDR3 size: 18 residues. The CDR3 DNA follows: TGTGCCAGCAGTTACATCCGTAGCCAGCTTAGCTCCTACAATGAGCAGTTCTTC. As protein: CASSYIRSQLSSYNEQFF.

The V and J genes are TRBV6-1 and TRBJ2-7; perhaps TRBD2 as D (5 bases). The CDR3 extends over 13 amino acids. Trimming left V 7 bases short and J 6 bases short, with 16 bases between. CDR1 and CDR2 (germline): MNHNS, SASEGT. The CDR3 region has the DNA TGTGCCAGCACCCTGAAGGCCGGAGGCGAGCAGTACTTC. Residues: CASTLKAGGEQYF.

This rearrangement joins TRBV20-1 to TRBJ2-3; D perhaps matches TRBD1 (6 bases). Germline V gene sequence: CDR1 DFQATT, CDR2 SNEGSKA (reference sequence). The CDR3 totals 14 residues. V lost 8 bases to trimming and J lost 0 bases, with 15 bases between them. As DNA, the CDR3 is TGCAGTACTACACAGGGCACAAGCACAGATACGCAGTATTTT. Protein sequence: CSTTQGTSTDTQYF.

This clonotype was detected a few times. The chain carries TRBV5-1 and TRBJ1-1, with 10 bases that match TRBD1. CDR1 is SGHRS, CDR2 YFSETQ, per germline. The CDR3 has 16 residues. The junction had 10 bases not matched to a gene; V was cut back by 3 bases and J by 5 bases. CDR3 residues: CASSSGTGVIGTEAFF. The CDR3 DNA reads as TGCGCCAGCAGCTCCGGGACAGGGGTTATTGGGACTGAAGCTTTCTTT.

J is TRBJ2-4 and V is TRBV12-3 or TRBV12-4; no definite D call. The CDR3 totals 14 residues. Trimming cost V 11 bases and J 5 bases, with 19 bases left between them. In DNA, the CDR3 is TGTGCCTCGGCTCGTCGTTCGCGGCAAAACATTCAGTACTTC. Protein: CASARRSRQNIQYF.

The chain joins TRBV5-1 to TRBJ1-2, with TRBD1 identical over 8 bases. The germline V gene encodes CDR1 SGHRS and CDR2 YFSETQ. V shed 0 bases, J shed 7 bases, and the junction held 8 bases outside the gene matches. This CDR3 comprises 15 residues. CDR3 in DNA: TGCGCCAGCAGCTTGGACGCAGGGGGCGCGTCTGGCTACACCTTC. This gives the protein CASSLDAGGASGYTF.

J is TRBJ2-3 and V is TRBV29-1, with 7 bases identical to TRBD2. The CDR3 totals 13 residues. The V gene's germline CDR1 is SQVTM and CDR2 ANQGSEA. The ends lost 4 bases at V and 4 bases at J; junction bases unmatched: 5. The chain's CDR3 is CSVARGSADTQYF. DNA of the CDR3: TGCAGCGTTGCACGCGGGAGTGCAGATACGCAGTATTTT.

The rearrangement links TRBV9 to TRBJ2-1; tentatively, D is TRBD1 (6 bases). Trimming took 4 bases from V and 8 from J, leaving 10 bases between them. The germline CDR1 and CDR2 sequences are SGDLS and YYNGEE. The CDR3 runs to 12 residues. The CDR3 DNA is TGTGCCAGCAGCTTCAGGGGATATGAGCAGTTCTTC. This sequence encodes CASSFRGYEQFF. The full variable domain, with the rest looked up from reference TRBV9 and TRBJ2-1, is DSGVTQTPKHLITATGQRVTLRCSPRSGDLSVYWYQQSLDQGLQFLIQYYNGEERAKGNILERFSAQQFPDLHSELNLSSLELGDSALYFCASSFRGYEQFFGPGTRLTVL.

Concerning this clonotype itself: The junction and the germline gene differ at one end; a read error may be behind it. The chain links TRBV9 to TRBJ2-7; the D call may be TRBD1 or TRBD2 (5 bases each). Germline CDR1 and CDR2: SGDLS and YYNGEE. This CDR3 region has 13 residues. The CDR3 here is CASGGGSKPVMNF. CDR3 sequence (DNA): TGTGCCAGCGGTGGGGGTAGTAAGCCCGTAATGAACTTC.

This clonotype was recorded a few times. The chain employs TRBV20-1 and TRBJ1-4; TRBD1 aligns across 9 bases. The CDR3 is made up of 12 amino acids. J lost 10 bases, V lost 5 bases, and 5 bases had no gene match. The germline V gene has CDR1 DFQATT and CDR2 SNEGSKA (reference sequence). CDR3 region: CSAPPTGGKLFF. The CDR3 bases are TGCAGTGCTCCCCCGACAGGGGGAAAACTGTTTTTT.

The rearrangement links TRBV5-1 to TRBJ2-5, with D possibly being TRBD1 or TRBD2 (5 bases each). The V and J ends lost 3 bases and 3 bases respectively, with 15 bases between them. Germline assignment: CDR1 SGHRS and CDR2 YFSETQ. The CDR3 extends over 15 amino acids. The CDR3 DNA reads TGCGCCAGCAGCTGGGCCGGGACCCAGGAAGAGACCCAGTACTTC. This gives the protein CASSWAGTQEETQYF.

This clonotype was detected a few times. This chain connects TRBV30 to TRBJ2-1; TRBD1 agrees at 7 bases. CDR1 is GTSNPN, CDR2 SVGIG, per germline (reference sequence). J gave up 2 bases and V 4 bases, and 5 bases lay outside the gene matches. The CDR3 consists of 14 residues. The CDR3 is CAWTPRGTYNEQFF. CDR3 DNA: TGTGCCTGGACCCCCAGGGGGACCTACAATGAGCAGTTCTTC. Variable domain in full (rest from reference TRBV30 and TRBJ2-1): SQTIHQWPATLVQPVGSPLSLECTVEGTSNPNLYWYRQAAGRGLQLLFYSVGIGQISSEVPQNLSASRPQDRQFILSSKKLLLSDSGFYLCAWTPRGTYNEQFFGPGTRLTVL.

This clonotype was counted only a few times. The chain is built from TRBV5-1 and TRBJ2-7; 14 bases are shared with TRBD2. Per germline, CDR1 SGHRS and CDR2 YFSETQ. The ends lost 1 base at V and 6 bases at J; junction bases unmatched: 3. The length of the CDR3 is 15 residues. The CDR3 here is CASSLYGLAGGEQYF. CDR3 DNA: TGCGCCAGCAGCTTGTACGGACTAGCGGGGGGCGAGCAGTACTTC. Full variable domain (remainder filled in from reference TRBV5-1 and TRBJ2-7): KAGVTQTPRYLIKTRGQQVTLSCSPISGHRSVSWYQQTPGQGLQFLFEYFSETQRNKGNFPGRFSGRQFSNSRSEMNVSTLELGDSALYLCASSLYGLAGGEQYFGPGTRLTVT.

The DNA of the CDR3 is TGTGCCAGCAGCAAAGCCCGGACGTGGGCTTTCTTT. It encodes CASSKARTWAFF. V and J are TRBV13 and TRBJ1-1; unclear D gene. Germline CDR1 reads PRHDT; CDR2 reads FYEKMQ (reference sequence). The CDR3 consists of 12 residues. The ends were cut back, 5 bases at V and 11 bases at J, with 15 bases in the middle.

This clonotype was counted between two and nine times. The J gene is TRBJ2-1, the V gene TRBV7-9; no clear D gene. This CDR3 spans 14 amino acids. Germline CDR1 SEHNR, CDR2 FQNEAQ (reference sequence). The germline V and J ends were trimmed by 5 bases and 5 bases, with 13 bases remaining between them. The CDR3 nucleotides are TGTGCCAGCAGCACCGATTTACCGCACAATGAGCAGTTCTTC. This translates into CASSTDLPHNEQFF.

In this sample, this clonotype turned up a few times. The V gene is TRBV5-1, the J gene TRBJ1-1, with D perhaps TRBD1 (6 bases). Germline CDR1 reads SGHRS; CDR2 reads YFSETQ. Trimming left V 1 base short and J 2 bases short, with 15 bases between. The CDR3 spans 16 residues. CDR3 DNA sequence: TGCGCCAGCAGCTTGAACCCTGGACAGAGAAACACTGAAGCTTTCTTT. Translated: CASSLNPGQRNTEAFF.

This chain uses TRBV19 with TRBJ2-1, with D perhaps TRBD2 (7 bases). V dropped 4 bases and J dropped 3 bases, with 10 bases sitting between them. Germline assignment: CDR1 LNHDA and CDR2 SQIVND (reference sequence). This CDR3 contains 14 residues. CDR3 DNA: TGTGCCAGTAGTAGGGGGGGGCTCTACAATGAGCAGTTCTTC. Translating it yields CASSRGGLYNEQFF.

CDR3 sequence (DNA): TGCGCCAGCAGTGAGCCTGGGGTACGCACCGGGGAGCTGTTTTTT. As protein: CASSEPGVRTGELFF. The chain employs TRBV10-2 and TRBJ2-2; no definite D call. V lost 2 bases, J lost 4 bases, and 11 bases lay in between. Germline-derived CDR1 and CDR2 are WSHSY and SAAADI. CDR3 size: 15 residues.

The rearrangement uses TRBV7-2 and TRBJ2-1, with TRBD2 matching over 9 bases. The CDR3 runs to 14 residues. J was trimmed by 7 bases and V by 3 bases; bases with no gene match: 4. Germline lookup yields CDR1 SGHTA and CDR2 FQGNSA. The CDR3: CASSLREGGNEQFF. Written as DNA, the CDR3 is TGTGCCAGCAGCTTGCGGGAGGGTGGAAATGAGCAGTTCTTC.

The chain couples TRBV3-1 to TRBJ1-4; no firm D call. Per germline, CDR1 LGHDT and CDR2 YNNKEL (reference sequence). The CDR3 sequence is 14 residues long. Trimming took off 5 bases at V and 0 bases at J, with 7 bases between the two ends. CDR3 amino acids: CASSSRATNEKLFF. CDR3 coding DNA: TGTGCCAGCAGCTCAAGAGCAACTAATGAAAAACTGTTTTTT.

V usage is TRBV20-1 and J usage is TRBJ1-2; no reliable D call. Germline assignment: CDR1 DFQATT and CDR2 SNEGSKA (reference sequence). The CDR3 is 12 residues long. Trimming stripped 5 bases from V and 3 bases from J, with 10 bases between. CDR3 in amino acids: CSAAAWDYGYTF. The CDR3 nucleotides read TGCAGTGCTGCCGCTTGGGACTATGGCTACACCTTC.

The rearrangement uses TRBV6-5 and TRBJ2-4; D remains unclear. This CDR3 is built from 16 residues. Germline V CDR1 and CDR2: MNHEY, SVGAGI. The V end lost 1 base, the J end lost 1 base, and 11 bases lay between the germline ends. This chain's CDR3 is CASSYWAPGAKNIQYF. The CDR3 DNA follows: TGTGCCAGCAGTTACTGGGCTCCCGGTGCCAAAAACATTCAGTACTTC.

V usage is TRBV7-9 and J usage is TRBJ1-2, with 8 bases fitting TRBD1. Germline V gene sequence: CDR1 SEHNR, CDR2 FQNEAQ (reference sequence). The CDR3 runs to 16 residues. J was trimmed by 7 bases and V by 0 bases; bases with no gene match: 10. The CDR3 sequence: CASSLALTAGGRGYTF. The CDR3 nucleotides are TGTGCCAGCAGCTTAGCCCTAACGGCAGGGGGCCGTGGCTACACCTTC.

This clonotype was recorded at least ten times. The rearrangement uses TRBV15 and TRBJ2-1; unclear D gene. V shed 3 bases and J shed 3 bases, with 15 bases lying between them. Germline assignment: CDR1 LNHNV and CDR2 YYDKDF (reference sequence). CDR3 length: 16 amino acids. CDR3 region: CATSSPTGSNYNEQFF. The CDR3 region has the DNA TGTGCCACCAGCAGTCCAACTGGATCTAACTACAATGAGCAGTTCTTC.